These T cell receptor beta chains were read from a single sample in a study of identical twins. TCRdb itself ran the 5' RACE reads through MiXCR, one entry per CDR3 protein. The sample lists 500,000 to 650,000 distinct CDR3 sequences; roughly 7.1% were seen once. The same sample was also used in a study of yellow fever vaccine responses in identical twins.

Sequenced material: PBMCs. These receptors all stem from a woman younger than 30 in good health. Both conserved end residues are part of each CDR3. A D gene is named only where the DNA matches it firmly. Not every row has a clone size; where given, it reads once, few, many or a size class.

v_gene: TRBV27
abundance: many
j_gene: TRBJ2-1
d_gene: TRBD2
CDR3nt: TGTGCCAGCAGTTTAACGGGACTAGACTATGAGCAGTTCTTC
CDR3aa: CASSLTGLDYEQFF

v_gene: TRBV15
abundance: few
j_gene: TRBJ2-2
d_gene: .
CDR3nt: TGTGCCACCAGCAGACAGGAGAACACCGGGGAGCTGTTTTTT
CDR3aa: CATSRQENTGELFF

v_gene: TRBV28
abundance: few
j_gene: TRBJ1-2
d_gene: TRBD1
CDR3nt: TGTGCCAGCACACCAGACAGGGAGAACTATGGCTACACCTTC
CDR3aa: CASTPDRENYGYTF

v_gene: TRBV6-1
abundance: .
j_gene: TRBJ2-7
d_gene: TRBD1
CDR3nt: TGTGCCAGCTTTCGGACAGGGTTGTACGAGCAGTACTTC
CDR3aa: CASFRTGLYEQYF

v_gene: TRBV5-1
abundance: many
j_gene: TRBJ2-7
d_gene: TRBD1
CDR3nt: TGCGCCAGCAGCTTGGAGGGACAGGTCTCCTACGAGCAGTACTTC
CDR3aa: CASSLEGQVSYEQYF

v_gene: TRBV20-1
abundance: few
j_gene: TRBJ2-1
d_gene: TRBD2
CDR3nt: TGCAGTGCTAGAGATTCGGGAGGGGGGAATGAGCAGTTCTTC
CDR3aa: CSARDSGGGNEQFF

v_gene: TRBV28
abundance: many
j_gene: TRBJ2-3
d_gene: TRBD2
CDR3nt: TGTGCCAGCAGTTTTTCCCGTTCTAGCGGGAGGGCAGATACGCAGTATTTT
CDR3aa: CASSFSRSSGRADTQYF

v_gene: TRBV3-1
abundance: many
j_gene: TRBJ1-6
d_gene: TRBD1
CDR3nt: TGTGCCAGCAGCCAAAATCCGGGACAGACTTCACCCCTCCACTTT
CDR3aa: CASSQNPGQTSPLHF

v_gene: TRBV7-9
abundance: many
j_gene: TRBJ2-5
d_gene: .
CDR3nt: TGTGCCAGCAGCTTAACCCGAGTCCAAGAGACCCAGTACTTC
CDR3aa: CASSLTRVQETQYF

v_gene: TRBV5-1
abundance: many
j_gene: TRBJ2-3
d_gene: .
CDR3nt: TGCGCCAGCAGCTTGGGGTCGGGACGTAGCACAGATACGCAGTATTTT
CDR3aa: CASSLGSGRSTDTQYF

v_gene: TRBV12-3/TRBV12-4
abundance: many
j_gene: TRBJ1-1
d_gene: .
CDR3nt: TGTGCCAGCAGTCACACTCCGGAGAGGGAAGCTTTCTTT
CDR3aa: CASSHTPEREAFF

v_gene: TRBV28
abundance: few
j_gene: TRBJ2-7
d_gene: TRBD1
CDR3nt: TGTGCCAGCATCTCGGACAGGGGCGAGCAGTACTTC
CDR3aa: CASISDRGEQYF

v_gene: TRBV7-2
abundance: few
j_gene: TRBJ1-6
d_gene: TRBD1
CDR3nt: TGTGCCAGCAGCTTAGGGGACAGATATTCACCCCTCCACTTT
CDR3aa: CASSLGDRYSPLHF

v_gene: TRBV5-1
abundance: few
j_gene: TRBJ1-2
d_gene: .
CDR3nt: TGCGCCAGCAGCTTGGACGGCAAAAGGTTTGGCTACACCTTC
CDR3aa: CASSLDGKRFGYTF

v_gene: TRBV12-3/TRBV12-4
abundance: few
j_gene: TRBJ2-1
d_gene: TRBD2
CDR3nt: TGTGCCAGCAGCCCGAGCGGGGCGGTGGGATGGGGTGAGCAGTTCTTC
CDR3aa: CASSPSGAVGWGEQFF

v_gene: TRBV5-1
abundance: .
j_gene: TRBJ1-5
d_gene: TRBD1
CDR3nt: TGCGCCAGCAGCTTGGGTCCGGGACAGGGGGCTTTTTCCGCGAATCAGCCCCAGCATTTT
CDR3aa: CASSLGPGQGAFSANQPQHF

v_gene: TRBV11-2
abundance: many
j_gene: TRBJ1-1
d_gene: .
CDR3nt: TGTGCCAGCAGCTTAGGAGAGGGGCAAGCTTTCTTT
CDR3aa: CASSLGEGQAFF

v_gene: TRBV24-1
abundance: few
j_gene: TRBJ2-5
d_gene: TRBD2
CDR3nt: TGTGCCACCAGTGAGGGGACTAGACGGGGTGGAGAGACCCAGTACTTC
CDR3aa: CATSEGTRRGGETQYF

v_gene: TRBV7-9
abundance: many
j_gene: TRBJ2-1
d_gene: TRBD1
CDR3nt: TGTGCCAGCAGTCCCAGGACAGGGCATTTTGAGCAGTTCTTC
CDR3aa: CASSPRTGHFEQFF

v_gene: TRBV28
abundance: many
j_gene: TRBJ2-1
d_gene: .
CDR3nt: TGTGCCAGCAGTTTCTACGGAGCCCGGGAAGGGTCCTACAATGAGCAGTTCTTC
CDR3aa: CASSFYGAREGSYNEQFF

v_gene: TRBV24-1
abundance: few
j_gene: TRBJ2-5
d_gene: .
CDR3nt: TGTGCCACCAGTGATTTCCAGGGGAACCAAGAGACCCAGTACTTC
CDR3aa: CATSDFQGNQETQYF

v_gene: TRBV5-6
abundance: .
j_gene: TRBJ2-1
d_gene: TRBD1
CDR3nt: TGTGCCAGCAGCCGTAGCCCGGGACAGTGGGCTGCGCAGTTCTTC
CDR3aa: CASSRSPGQWAAQFF

v_gene: TRBV20-1
abundance: .
j_gene: TRBJ2-3
d_gene: TRBD2
CDR3nt: TGCAGTGCTAGAGTAATGCCCGGGGGGACAGATACGCAGTATTTT
CDR3aa: CSARVMPGGTDTQYF

v_gene: TRBV18
abundance: many
j_gene: TRBJ2-1
d_gene: .
CDR3nt: TGTGCCAGCTCACAAACCCATGAGCAGTTCTTC
CDR3aa: CASSQTHEQFF

v_gene: TRBV28
abundance: .
j_gene: TRBJ2-5
d_gene: TRBD1
CDR3nt: TGTGCCAGCAGGCCGGACAGGGGGCTTCAAGAGACCCAGTACTTC
CDR3aa: CASRPDRGLQETQYF

v_gene: TRBV27
abundance: many
j_gene: TRBJ1-6
d_gene: TRBD1
CDR3nt: TGTGCCAGCAGTTTCTCCCGCCAGGGGGCTCAACCCCTCCACTTT
CDR3aa: CASSFSRQGAQPLHF

v_gene: TRBV12-3/TRBV12-4
abundance: many
j_gene: TRBJ1-5
d_gene: .
CDR3nt: TGTGCCAGCACCTCCGATACGCTCAGCAATCAGCCCCAGCATTTT
CDR3aa: CASTSDTLSNQPQHF

v_gene: TRBV12-3/TRBV12-4
abundance: .
j_gene: TRBJ2-1
d_gene: .
CDR3nt: TGTGCCAGCGGCCTAAGGGTTAACAATGAGCAGTTCTTC
CDR3aa: CASGLRVNNEQFF

v_gene: TRBV4-1
abundance: .
j_gene: TRBJ2-6
d_gene: .
CDR3nt: TGCGCCAGCAGCCAAGATGCAGTCTCTGGGGCCAACGTCCTGACTTTC
CDR3aa: CASSQDAVSGANVLTF

v_gene: TRBV6-1
abundance: .
j_gene: TRBJ2-1
d_gene: .
CDR3nt: TGTGCCAGCAGTAAAAACTTACACAATGAGCAGTTCTTC
CDR3aa: CASSKNLHNEQFF

v_gene: TRBV10-3
abundance: many
j_gene: TRBJ2-7
d_gene: .
CDR3nt: TGTGCCATCAGTGAGGGTACTAACTACGAGCAGTACTTC
CDR3aa: CAISEGTNYEQYF

v_gene: TRBV11-2
abundance: many
j_gene: TRBJ2-4
d_gene: TRBD1
CDR3nt: TGTGCCAGCAGCGGTATGGGACAGCTAGCCAAAAACATTCAGTACTTC
CDR3aa: CASSGMGQLAKNIQYF

v_gene: TRBV5-1
abundance: many
j_gene: TRBJ2-1
d_gene: .
CDR3nt: TGCGCCAGCAGCTTGAGGGACCTAAGCTCCTACAATGAGCAGTTCTTC
CDR3aa: CASSLRDLSSYNEQFF

v_gene: TRBV2
abundance: .
j_gene: TRBJ1-2
d_gene: .
CDR3nt: TGTGCCAGCAGTGACTCCATATCCTATGGCTACACCTTC
CDR3aa: CASSDSISYGYTF

v_gene: TRBV20-1
abundance: many
j_gene: TRBJ2-3
d_gene: .
CDR3nt: TGCAGTGCTAGAGATTCAGCCATCGTGGCAGATACGCAGTATTTT
CDR3aa: CSARDSAIVADTQYF